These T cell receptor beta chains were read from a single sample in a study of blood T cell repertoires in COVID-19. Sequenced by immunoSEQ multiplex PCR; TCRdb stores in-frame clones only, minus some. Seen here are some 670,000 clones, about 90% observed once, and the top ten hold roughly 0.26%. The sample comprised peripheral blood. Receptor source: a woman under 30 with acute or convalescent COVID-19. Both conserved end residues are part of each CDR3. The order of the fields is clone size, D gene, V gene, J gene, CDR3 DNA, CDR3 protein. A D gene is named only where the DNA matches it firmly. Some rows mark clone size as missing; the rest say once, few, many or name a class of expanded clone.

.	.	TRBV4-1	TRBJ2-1	TGCGCCAGCAGCCACAGCCCCGGGACTGCCTACAATGAGCAGTTCTTC	CASSHSPGTAYNEQFF
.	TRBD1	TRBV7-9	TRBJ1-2	TGTGCCAGCAGCTTAGTGGGACAGGGGGACTATGGCTACACCTTC	CASSLVGQGDYGYTF
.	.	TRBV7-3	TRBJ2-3	TGTGCCAGCAGCTTAACAGGAGGCGGGGTCGGGCACACAGATACGCAGTATTTT	CASSLTGGGVGHTDTQYF
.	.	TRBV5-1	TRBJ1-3	TGCGCCAGCAGCGAACGAAGCTCCGGAAACACCATATATTTT	CASSERSSGNTIYF
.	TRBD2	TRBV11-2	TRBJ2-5	TGTGCCAGCAGCTCGTTACTAGCGGGTGAATATGGGACCCAGTACTTC	CASSSLLAGEYGTQYF
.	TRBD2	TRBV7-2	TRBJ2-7	TGTGCCAGCAGCTTAGGGAGCGGGGGGAGGAACGAGCAGTACTTC	CASSLGSGGRNEQYF
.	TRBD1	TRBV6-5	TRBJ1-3	TGTGCCAGCAGTTCAGGGACAGAAGGAAACACCATATATTTT	CASSSGTEGNTIYF
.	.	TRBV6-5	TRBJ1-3	TGTGCCAGCAATCACGACAGGATCGGAAACACCATATATTTT	CASNHDRIGNTIYF
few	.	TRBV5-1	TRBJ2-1	TGCGCCAGCAGCTTGGCCTATGAGCAGTTCTTC	CASSLAYEQFF
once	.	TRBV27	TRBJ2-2	TGTGCCAGCAGTCTTTCCGGACTTCTCGGGGAGCTGTTTTTT	CASSLSGLLGELFF
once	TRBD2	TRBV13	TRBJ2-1	TGTGCCAGCAGCCCCAGCCGAAGCGGGGGTCTCGATGAGCAGTTCTTC	CASSPSRSGGLDEQFF
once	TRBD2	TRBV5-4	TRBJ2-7	TGTGCCAGCAGCTTGGCCCTCGGGACTAGCAGCTACGAGCAGTACTTC	CASSLALGTSSYEQYF
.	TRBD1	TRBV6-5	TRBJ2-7	TGTGCCAGCAGTTCCCAGGGGGCACAGGACTACGAGCAGTACTTC	CASSSQGAQDYEQYF
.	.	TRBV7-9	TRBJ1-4	TGTGCCAGCAGCTCGGCCCCAGGGGCAACTAATGAAAAACTGTTTTTT	CASSSAPGATNEKLFF
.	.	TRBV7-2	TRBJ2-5	TGTGCCAGCAGCTTAGTGCGGCTACAAGAGACCCAGTACTTC	CASSLVRLQETQYF
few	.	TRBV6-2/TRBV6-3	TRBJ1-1	TGTGCCAGCAGTTTTAGGGGGAAGGGCACTGAAGCTTTCTTT	CASSFRGKGTEAFF
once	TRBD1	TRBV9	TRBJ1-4	TGTGCCAGCAGCCCAACAGGGGTTTGGGAAAAACTGTTTTTT	CASSPTGVWEKLFF
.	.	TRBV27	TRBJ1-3	TGTGCCAGCAGGGGGCTAGGTGGAAACACCATATATTTT	CASRGLGGNTIYF
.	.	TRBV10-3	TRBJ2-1	TGTGCCATCCGGGAATACTCCTACAATGAGCAGTTCTTC	CAIREYSYNEQFF
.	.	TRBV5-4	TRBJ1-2	TGTGCCAGCAGCTTGGACAGTTCAGAGTCCTATGGCTACACCTTC	CASSLDSSESYGYTF
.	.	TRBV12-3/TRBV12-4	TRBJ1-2	TGTGCCAGCAGTTTCAGGGAAGGGTATGGCTACACCTTC	CASSFREGYGYTF
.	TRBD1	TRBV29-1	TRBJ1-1	TGCAGCGTTGAAGCCAAGGGGGCTTCGGACACTGAAGCTTTCTTT	CSVEAKGASDTEAFF
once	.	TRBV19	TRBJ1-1	TGTGTCAGTAGTATGGGGGGTACTGAAGCTTTCTTT	CVSSMGGTEAFF
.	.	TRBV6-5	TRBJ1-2	TGTGCCAGCAGTCCTCCGTGGGGCCTAAACTATGGCTACACCTTC	CASSPPWGLNYGYTF
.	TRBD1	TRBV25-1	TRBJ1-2	TGTGCCAGCAGTCGGGCAGGGGGATTGCCTGGCTACACCTTC	CASSRAGGLPGYTF
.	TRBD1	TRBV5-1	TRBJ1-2	TGCGCCAGCAGCTTGGAAAGGGGCGGACAGGGTGGCTACACCTTC	CASSLERGGQGGYTF
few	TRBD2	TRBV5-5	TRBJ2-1	TGTGCCAGTACCCGGGGCGGGGGAAGCTCCTACAATGAGCAGTTCTTC	CASTRGGGSSYNEQFF
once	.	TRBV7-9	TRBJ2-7	TGTGCCAGCAGCACCGACCAGAGGGGGGGTTTCCACGAGCAGTACTTC	CASSTDQRGGFHEQYF
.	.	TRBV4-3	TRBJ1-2	TGCGCCAGCAGCCAAGGGACGACAGGTTTTGGCTACACCTTC	CASSQGTTGFGYTF
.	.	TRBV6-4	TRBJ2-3	TGTGCCAGCACCTGGGGGGACCCGCGTCTAGCCACAGATACGCAGTATTTT	CASTWGDPRLATDTQYF
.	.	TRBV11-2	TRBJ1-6	TGTGCCAGCAGCTTAGGGGGGGGCAATTCACCCCTCCACTTT	CASSLGGGNSPLHF
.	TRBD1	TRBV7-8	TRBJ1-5	TGTGCCAGCAGCGAAAACAGGGGTGCGGTTGGTCAGCCCCAGCATTTT	CASSENRGAVGQPQHF
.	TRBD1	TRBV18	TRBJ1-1	TGTGCCAGCTCACCAATGCCAGGGGGCTTCTTGGACACTGAAGCTTTCTTT	CASSPMPGGFLDTEAFF
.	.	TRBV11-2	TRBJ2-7	TGTGCCAGCAGCTTGCGTCCGGGACTCTCCTACTACGAGCAGTACTTC	CASSLRPGLSYYEQYF
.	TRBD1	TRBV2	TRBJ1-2	TGTGCCAGCGGGGGCGAGGGGGCGACCGGCTACACCTTC	CASGGEGATGYTF
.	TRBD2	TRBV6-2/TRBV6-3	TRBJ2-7	TGTGCCAGCAGTTACTCGATGACTAGCGGGGAGTACGAGCAGTACTTC	CASSYSMTSGEYEQYF
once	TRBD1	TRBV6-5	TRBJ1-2	TGTGCCAGCAGTTTAGCGGACAGGCCATATGGCTACACCTTC	CASSLADRPYGYTF
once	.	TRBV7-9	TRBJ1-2	TGTGCCAGCAGCCCGCGGGGGTATGGCTACACCTTC	CASSPRGYGYTF
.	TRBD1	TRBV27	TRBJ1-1	TGTGCCAGCAGCCCCGGGACAGGGGTCGGGGCTTTCTTT	CASSPGTGVGAFF
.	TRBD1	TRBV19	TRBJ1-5	TGTGCCAGTAACAGACAGGGGGCTCGTCAGCCCCAGCATTTT	CASNRQGARQPQHF